This T cell receptor beta chain was documented in a study of blood T cell repertoires in COVID-19. Study at large: The United States, Italy and Spain provided the acute and convalescent COVID-19 samples. The analysed material was cDNA or gDNA that came from T cells, B-cell-depleted T cells, or PBMCs.

This CDR3 contains 14 residues. V lost 2 bases to trimming and J lost 4 bases, with 9 bases between them. The germline V gene has CDR1 KGHSH and CDR2 LQKENI. The authors' processing: Reference gene primer amplification gave nucleated cell count estimates. Data came from immunoSEQ multiplex PCR; TCRdb stores just in-frame clones and leaves some out. The DNA was the basis for D and trimming; V, J and clone size are from that table. The data hold nearly 200,000 clones, with almost 85% observed a single time. This chain connects TRBV18 to TRBJ2-1, with D perhaps TRBD1 (5 bases). Material for sequencing was peripheral blood. This TCR was sampled from a woman in her seventies with active or convalescent COVID-19. The CDR3 sequence is CASSPRTQYNEQFF. The CDR3 nucleotides are TGTGCCAGCTCACCAAGGACACAGTACAATGAGCAGTTCTTC.